This record looks at one T cell receptor beta chain sequence and its context. Its specificity is not known. This record belongs to a study of cytomegalovirus exposure and HLA in healthy donors. For the study at large: Of 300 to 500 genotyped donors, roughly 81% grouped in the Caucasian-associated ancestry cluster. Study-wide results and caveats: In a later analysis, productive TCRs from donors in an Asian-associated ancestry cluster reportedly carried fewer N-insertions than the cohort mean. The classifier reportedly diagnosed cytomegalovirus status with high sensitivity and specificity. In an earlier analysis, most TCR beta V segments were productive about 87% or about 30% of the time.

The primer mix had 60 Vbeta and 13 Jbeta primers. Produced via immunoSEQ multiplex PCR; TCRdb's table is partial and in-frame only. The sample holds about 220,000 clones; roughly 80% are singletons and the top ten take 5.4%. Germline CDR1 reads MGHDK; CDR2 reads SYGVNS. This CDR3 is built from 14 residues. V was trimmed by 5 bases and J by 4 bases, leaving 14 bases between them. The TCR sequence derives from a woman between 40 and 55 years old in good health and CMV-seropositive. The chain has TRBV25-1 and TRBJ1-1; D perhaps matches TRBD1 (5 bases). Material for sequencing was PBMCs. CDR3 in DNA: TGTGCCAGCAGTCCTGAACAGGAATTCACTGAAGCTTTCTTT. Translated, it gives CASSPEQEFTEAFF. The entire variable domain, with the rest obtained from reference TRBV25-1 and TRBJ1-1, is as follows: EADIYQTPRYLVIGTGKKITLECSQTMGHDKMYWYQQDPGMELHLIHYSYGVNSTEKGDLSSESTVSRIRTEHFPLTLESARPSHTSQYLCASSPEQEFTEAFFGQGTRLTVV.